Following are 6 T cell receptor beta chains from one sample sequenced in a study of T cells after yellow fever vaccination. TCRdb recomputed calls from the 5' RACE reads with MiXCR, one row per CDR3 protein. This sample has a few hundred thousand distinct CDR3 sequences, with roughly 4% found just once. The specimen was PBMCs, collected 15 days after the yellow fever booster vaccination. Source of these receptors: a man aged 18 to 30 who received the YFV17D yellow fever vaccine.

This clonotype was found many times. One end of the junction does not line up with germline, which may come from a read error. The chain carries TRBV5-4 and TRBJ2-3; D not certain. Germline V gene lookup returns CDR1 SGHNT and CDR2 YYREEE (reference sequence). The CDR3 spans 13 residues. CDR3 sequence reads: CASSPGPAETQYF. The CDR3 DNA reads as TGTGCCAGCAGCCCCGGACCGGCAGAGACGCAGTATTTT. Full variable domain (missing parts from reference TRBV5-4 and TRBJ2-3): ETGVTQSPTHLIKTRGQQVTLRCSSQSGHNTVSWYQQALGQGPQFIFQYYREEENGRGNFPPRFSGLQFPNYSSELNVNALELDDSALYLCASSPGPAETQYFGPGTRLTVL.

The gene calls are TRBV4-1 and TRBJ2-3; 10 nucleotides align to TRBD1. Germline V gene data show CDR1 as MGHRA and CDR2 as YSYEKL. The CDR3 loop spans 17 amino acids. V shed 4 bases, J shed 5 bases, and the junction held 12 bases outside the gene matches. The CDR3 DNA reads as TGCGCCAGCAGCCCTTTGGGGACAGGGGATTCGAAAGATACGCAGTATTTT. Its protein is CASSPLGTGDSKDTQYF.

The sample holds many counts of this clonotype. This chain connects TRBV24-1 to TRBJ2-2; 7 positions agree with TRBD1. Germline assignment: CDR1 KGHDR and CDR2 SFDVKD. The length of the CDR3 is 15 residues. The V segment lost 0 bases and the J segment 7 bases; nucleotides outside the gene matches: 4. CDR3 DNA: TGTGCCACCAGTGATTTGCGCAGGGGGATCGGGGAGCTGTTTTTT. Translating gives CATSDLRRGIGELFF.

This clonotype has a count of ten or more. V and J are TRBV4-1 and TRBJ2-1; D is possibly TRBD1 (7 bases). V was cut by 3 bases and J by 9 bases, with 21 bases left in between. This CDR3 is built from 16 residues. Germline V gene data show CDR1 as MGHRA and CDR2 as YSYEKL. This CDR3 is CASSHLRDQGGGEQFF. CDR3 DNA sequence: TGCGCCAGCAGCCATCTTCGGGACCAGGGGGGCGGTGAGCAGTTCTTC.

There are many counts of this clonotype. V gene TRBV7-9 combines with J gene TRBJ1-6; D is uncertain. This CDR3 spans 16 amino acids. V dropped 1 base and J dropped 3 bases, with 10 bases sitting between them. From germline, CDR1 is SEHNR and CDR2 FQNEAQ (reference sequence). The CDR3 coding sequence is TGTGCCAGCAGCTTAGACAGCCTTTTCTATAATTCACCCCTCCACTTT. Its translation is CASSLDSLFYNSPLHF.

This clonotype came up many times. The CDR3 here is CASSFLENTEAFF. The CDR3 DNA reads TGTGCCAGCAGCTTTTTGGAAAACACTGAAGCTTTCTTT. V is TRBV7-9 and J is TRBJ1-1; D gene ambiguous. CDR3 length: 13 residues. Trimming pared 3 bases from V and 2 bases from J, leaving 7 bases between. The V gene's germline CDR1 is SEHNR and CDR2 FQNEAQ (reference sequence).